This entry features one T cell receptor beta chain sequence. This entry comes from a study of control samples from healthy donors and cancer patients. The data were produced by immunoSEQ multiplex PCR, yet TCRdb's version contains in-frame clones alone and is incomplete. Seen here are 50,000 to 55,000 clones, 90% to 95% observed once, and the top ten hold approximately 2.4%. The CDR3 is 14 amino acids. V dropped 9 bases and J dropped 2; count of bases not matched to a gene: 5. Germline CDR1 LNHDA, CDR2 SQIVND (reference sequence). The V gene is TRBV19, the J gene TRBJ2-3, with 10 nucleotides matching TRBD2. Material for sequencing was blood. This receptor was identified in a man in his thirties or forties in good health. CDR3 sequence: CASRTSGATDTQYF. CDR3 coding DNA: TGTGCCAGCCGGACTAGCGGAGCCACAGATACGCAGTATTTT.